Presented here are 6 T cell receptor beta chains from one specimen sequenced in a study of T cell repertoires in aging, cancer and after chemotherapy. Peripheral blood genomic DNA, not sorted cells or RNA, was the template. Rearranged V-D-J TRB sequences were amplified with a mixed TRB-A/B primer pool. Using its own MiXCR run on the multiplex PCR reads, TCRdb lists one record per CDR3 protein. Of under 7,500 distinct CDR3 sequences in the sample, roughly 29% were seen once. Sample: blood. Source of these receptors: a human donor in good health.

The rearrangement joins TRBV6-6 to TRBJ1-2; D may be TRBD1 (5 bases). This CDR3 is 14 amino acids long. Germline lookup yields CDR1 MNHNY and CDR2 SVGAGI (reference sequence). The ends were cut back, 4 bases at V and 8 bases at J, with 17 bases in the middle. CDR3 protein: CASSSSGQGAGYTF. The DNA for the CDR3 is TGTGCCAGCAGTTCCTCCGGACAAGGGGCGGGCTACACCTTC.

This clonotype was detected a few times. The chain has TRBV4-3 and TRBJ2-2; D may be TRBD2 (6 bases). Germline V gene sequence: CDR1 LGHNA, CDR2 YSLEER. The CDR3 extends over 16 amino acids. Deletions cut 0 bases from V and 1 base from J, with 9 bases between. Written as DNA, the CDR3 is TGCGCCAGCAGCCAAGACGTGGGAGGGAACACCGGGGAGCTGTTTTTT. This codes for CASSQDVGGNTGELFF.

This sequence joins TRBV7-3 and TRBJ1-2; D is perhaps TRBD1 (5 bases). Germline loops: CDR1 SGHTA, CDR2 FQGTGA. Deletions cut 1 base from V and 8 bases from J, with 11 bases between. The CDR3 runs 13 residues. CDR3 amino acids: CASSLSQGDGYTF. The CDR3 nucleotides read TGTGCCAGCAGCTTAAGCCAGGGCGACGGCTACACCTTC.

By share, this clonotype ranks as medium-sized (0.01 to 0.1%). The J gene is TRBJ1-2, the V gene TRBV5-4; D call uncertain. This CDR3 comprises 14 residues. CDR1 is SGHNT and CDR2 is YYREEE in the germline V gene (reference sequence). V shed 3 bases and J shed 6 bases, with 15 bases lying between them. CDR3 sequence (DNA): TGTGCCAGCAGCTGGGGTCAGTTCAACGATGGCTACACCTTC. The encoded protein is CASSWGQFNDGYTF.

This clonotype was seen only a few times. This chain connects TRBV27 to TRBJ2-7, with D possibly being TRBD1 or TRBD2 (5 bases each). V was clipped by 7 bases and J by 2 bases, with 24 bases between them. This CDR3 has 17 amino acids. Germline lookup yields CDR1 MNHEY and CDR2 SMNVEV (reference sequence). CDR3 DNA sequence: TGTGCCAGCACACCGCGATACCGGACGGGACCTCCCTACGAGCAGTACTTC. Translation gives CASTPRYRTGPPYEQYF.

This clonotype was picked up a small number of times. The rearrangement uses TRBV14 and TRBJ2-3; possibly TRBD2 for D (6 bases). Trimming shortened V by 4 bases and J by 2 bases, and 10 bases separated the two germline ends. Germline lookup yields CDR1 SGHDN and CDR2 FVKESK. CDR3 size: 14 residues. CDR3 amino acids: CASSRGTYTDTQYF. CDR3 nucleotide sequence: TGTGCCAGCAGCCGCGGGACCTACACAGATACGCAGTATTTT.